Listed below are T cell receptor beta chains from one sample, sequenced in a study of blood T cell repertoires in COVID-19. The assay was immunoSEQ multiplex PCR, and TCRdb's table has in-frame clones only and misses some. The top ten clones hold 3% to 4% of a sample with 300,000 to 400,000 clones, around nine tenths of them seen once. Sequenced: peripheral blood. The receptors originated from a woman in her forties or fifties with active or convalescent COVID-19. The CDR3 runs from the conserved cysteine through the conserved F or W. The order of the fields is D gene, J gene, V gene, clone size, CDR3 DNA, CDR3 protein. A D gene is named only where the DNA matches it firmly. Not all rows give a size; the values are once, few, many and, for expanded clones, a class.

d_call: -
j_call: TRBJ2-3
v_call: TRBV13
clone_size: -
cdr3_nt: TGTGCCAGCAGACTTACGTCTGGTACGCAGTATTTT
cdr3_aa: CASRLTSGTQYF

d_call: TRBD2
j_call: TRBJ2-5
v_call: TRBV19
clone_size: -
cdr3_nt: TGTGCCAGTAGTCCCATCGGGGGGGCCCAGGAGACCCAGTACTTC
cdr3_aa: CASSPIGGAQETQYF

d_call: -
j_call: TRBJ1-5
v_call: TRBV18
clone_size: -
cdr3_nt: TGTGCCAGCTCAAGCAAGGGGAAGGCGCCCCAGCATTTT
cdr3_aa: CASSSKGKAPQHF

d_call: TRBD1
j_call: TRBJ1-1
v_call: TRBV5-5
clone_size: once
cdr3_nt: TGTGCCAGCAGTCGGACAGGGATCACTGAAGCTTTCTTT
cdr3_aa: CASSRTGITEAFF

d_call: TRBD2
j_call: TRBJ2-1
v_call: TRBV4-2
clone_size: -
cdr3_nt: TGTGCCAGCAGCCAAGATCGGCTAGCGGGAGCGGACTCCTACAATGAGCAGTTCTTC
cdr3_aa: CASSQDRLAGADSYNEQFF

d_call: -
j_call: TRBJ2-2
v_call: TRBV10-3
clone_size: -
cdr3_nt: TGTGCCATCAGACTTAACACCGGGGAGCTGTTTTTT
cdr3_aa: CAIRLNTGELFF

d_call: TRBD1
j_call: TRBJ1-2
v_call: TRBV27
clone_size: -
cdr3_nt: TGTGCCAGCAGTTTACTTGAAGGACAGGGGAGTCACTATGGCTACACCTTC
cdr3_aa: CASSLLEGQGSHYGYTF

d_call: -
j_call: TRBJ1-2
v_call: TRBV27
clone_size: -
cdr3_nt: TGTGCCAGCAGTTTGGGGGGGAACTATGGCTACACCTTC
cdr3_aa: CASSLGGNYGYTF

d_call: -
j_call: TRBJ1-3
v_call: TRBV30
clone_size: -
cdr3_nt: TGTGCCTGGAGTAACCAGGTTACCATATATTTT
cdr3_aa: CAWSNQVTIYF

d_call: TRBD2
j_call: TRBJ2-2
v_call: TRBV4-2
clone_size: -
cdr3_nt: TGTGCCAGCAGCCAAGCAACGGGGGGGCCTGCCGGGGAGCTGTTTTTT
cdr3_aa: CASSQATGGPAGELFF

d_call: -
j_call: TRBJ1-1
v_call: TRBV12-3/TRBV12-4
clone_size: -
cdr3_nt: TGTGCCAGCAGTTCAGTAATGAACACTGAAGCTTTCTTT
cdr3_aa: CASSSVMNTEAFF

d_call: -
j_call: TRBJ2-7
v_call: TRBV9
clone_size: -
cdr3_nt: TGTGCCAGCAGCGTAGGGAGCAGGGGTGAGGAGCAGTACTTC
cdr3_aa: CASSVGSRGEEQYF

d_call: TRBD2
j_call: TRBJ2-5
v_call: TRBV2
clone_size: once
cdr3_nt: TGTGCCAGCATCGGACTAGCGGGATGGTTGGAGACCCAGTACTTC
cdr3_aa: CASIGLAGWLETQYF

d_call: -
j_call: TRBJ1-5
v_call: TRBV19
clone_size: -
cdr3_nt: TGTGCCAGTAGTATACAGTCTTATAGCAATCAGCCCCAGCATTTT
cdr3_aa: CASSIQSYSNQPQHF

d_call: TRBD1
j_call: TRBJ2-2
v_call: TRBV5-4
clone_size: -
cdr3_nt: TGTGCCAGCAGCTCCGAGTCCGGGACAGGGAGGGTCGGGGAGCTGTTTTTT
cdr3_aa: CASSSESGTGRVGELFF

d_call: -
j_call: TRBJ1-1
v_call: TRBV15
clone_size: -
cdr3_nt: TGTGCCACCAGCAGAGGGCGCGAGGCTGAAGCTTTCTTT
cdr3_aa: CATSRGREAEAFF

d_call: TRBD1
j_call: TRBJ2-7
v_call: TRBV28
clone_size: -
cdr3_nt: TGTGCCAGCAGTTTAGGGACAGGGGAATTGTACGAGCAGTACTTC
cdr3_aa: CASSLGTGELYEQYF

d_call: TRBD2
j_call: TRBJ2-7
v_call: TRBV6-5
clone_size: -
cdr3_nt: TGTGCCAGCAGCCTCAATCTAGCGGGCGAGCAGTACTTC
cdr3_aa: CASSLNLAGEQYF

d_call: -
j_call: TRBJ2-7
v_call: TRBV19
clone_size: -
cdr3_nt: TGTGCCAGTAGTCATACACAGGGGAGGTACCACGAGCAGTACTTC
cdr3_aa: CASSHTQGRYHEQYF

d_call: -
j_call: TRBJ1-1
v_call: TRBV11-2
clone_size: -
cdr3_nt: TGTGCCAGCAGCTTAGAGAGGGCTGGAGCTTTCTTT
cdr3_aa: CASSLERAGAFF